This T cell receptor (beta chain) was observed in a study of cytomegalovirus exposure and HLA in healthy donors. In the PCR, 60 Vbeta and 13 Jbeta primers were used. The data were produced by immunoSEQ multiplex PCR, yet TCRdb's version contains in-frame clones alone and is incomplete. The top ten clones hold about 2.4% of a sample with around 200,000 clones, around four fifths of them seen once. In its sample, this clone was seen once. A read error may produce the germline difference seen at one junction end. The germline CDR1 and CDR2 sequences are SGHVS and FQNEAQ. This CDR3 has 11 residues. Sequencing was carried out using PBMCs. The rearrangement links TRBV7-8 to TRBJ2-3; D unresolved. The sequence was collected from a woman aged 45-65 years in good health and CMV-seropositive. The CDR3 spells CTSSWQDTQYF. CDR3 nucleotides: TGTACCAGCAGCTGGCAAGATACGCAGTATTTT.